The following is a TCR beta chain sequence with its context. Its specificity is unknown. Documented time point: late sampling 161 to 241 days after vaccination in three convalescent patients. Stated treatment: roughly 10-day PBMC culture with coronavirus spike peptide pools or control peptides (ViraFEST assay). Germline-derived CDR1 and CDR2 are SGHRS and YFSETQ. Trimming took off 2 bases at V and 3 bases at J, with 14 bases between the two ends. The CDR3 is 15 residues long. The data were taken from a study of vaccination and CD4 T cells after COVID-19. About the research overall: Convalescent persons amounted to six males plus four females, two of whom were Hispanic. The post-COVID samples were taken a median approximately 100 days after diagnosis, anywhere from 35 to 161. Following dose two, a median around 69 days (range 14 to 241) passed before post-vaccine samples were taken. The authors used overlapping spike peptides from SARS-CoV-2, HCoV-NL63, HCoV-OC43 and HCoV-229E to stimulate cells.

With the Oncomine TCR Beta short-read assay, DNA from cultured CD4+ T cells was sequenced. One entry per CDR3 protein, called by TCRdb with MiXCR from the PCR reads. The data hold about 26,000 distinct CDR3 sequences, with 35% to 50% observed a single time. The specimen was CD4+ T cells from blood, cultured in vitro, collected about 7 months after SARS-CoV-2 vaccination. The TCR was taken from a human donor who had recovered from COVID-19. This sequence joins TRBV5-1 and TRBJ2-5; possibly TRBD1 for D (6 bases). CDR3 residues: CASSLGGAVEETQYF. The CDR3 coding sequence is TGCGCCAGCAGCTTAGGGGGAGCGGTAGAAGAGACCCAGTACTTC.